This TCR beta chain comes out of a study of CXCR3 chemokines and chemotherapy response in bladder cancer. This clonotype was counted ten times or more. TCRdb fed the PCR reads into MiXCR, producing one record per CDR3 protein. The sample consists of over 2,500 distinct CDR3 sequences, about 10% of them appearing once. V gave up 7 bases and J gave up 3 bases, with 13 bases separating them. The CDR3 contains 14 residues. CDR1 is MDHEN, CDR2 SYDVKM, per germline. The clonotype originates from a human donor with bladder cancer that responded to neoadjuvant chemotherapy. The chain recombines TRBV28 with TRBJ1-5, with D unclear. Sampling was done from a patient whose treatment included neoadjuvant chemotherapy. This CDR3 reads CASKNTGPNQPQHF. CDR3 sequence (DNA): TGTGCCAGCAAAAACACCGGACCCAATCAGCCCCAGCATTTT.